This entry lists 13 T cell receptor beta chains sequenced from one sample in a study of blood T cell repertoires in COVID-19. Some clones are missing from TCRdb's copy, which holds only in-frame ones; the method was immunoSEQ multiplex PCR. The table includes over 200,000 clones, about 83% detected once. Sequenced input: peripheral blood. Receptors were obtained from a woman aged 25 to 39 with COVID-19, enrolled during active disease.

The chain carries TRBV9 and TRBJ2-7, with D maybe TRBD1 (6 bases). Trimming left V 3 bases short and J 2 bases short, with 18 bases between. CDR1 is SGDLS and CDR2 is YYNGEE in the germline V gene. This CDR3 contains 16 residues. CDR3 sequence (DNA): TGTGCCAGCAGCGGAGGTGGGGGCGGAAATCCCTACGAGCAGTACTTC. Translated, it gives CASSGGGGGNPYEQYF.

This clone was recorded once. The J gene is TRBJ2-7, the V gene TRBV6-2 or TRBV6-3, with D possibly TRBD1 on 6 matching bases. The CDR3 runs 12 residues. Germline V gene sequence: CDR1 MNHEY, CDR2 SVGEGT. The V gene lost 5 bases and the J gene lost 6 bases, with 11 bases spanning the gap. CDR3: CASSARTAEQYF. DNA for the CDR3: TGTGCCAGCAGTGCTAGGACAGCCGAGCAGTACTTC.

The V gene is TRBV5-4, the J gene TRBJ2-1, with 13 nucleotides matching TRBD2. Germline V gives CDR1 SGHNT, CDR2 YYREEE (reference sequence). Trimming removed 3 bases from V and 4 bases from J; junction bases left unmatched: 10. CDR3 size: 18 residues. CDR3 bases: TGTGCCAGCAGCTCAAAAGGGACTAGCGGGGATAATTACAATGAGCAGTTCTTC. Amino acids: CASSSKGTSGDNYNEQFF.

The chain carries TRBV28 and TRBJ1-6, with D maybe TRBD1 (5 bases). CDR1 and CDR2 (germline): MDHEN, SYDVKM. Trimming pared 6 bases from V and 7 bases from J, leaving 16 bases between. CDR3 length: 15 residues. CDR3 DNA: TGTGCCAGCAGGGAGGGGACTTACGGCAATTCACCCCTCCACTTT. Translated: CASREGTYGNSPLHF. Full variable domain (remainder filled in from reference TRBV28 and TRBJ1-6): DVKVTQSSRYLVKRTGEKVFLECVQDMDHENMFWYRQDPGLGLRLIYFSYDVKMKEKGDIPEGYSVSREKKERFSLILESASTNQTSMYLCASREGTYGNSPLHFGNGTRLTVT.

This chain connects TRBV3-1 (or the pseudogene TRBV3-2) to TRBJ2-5; 13 bases are a match to TRBD2. The CDR3 runs 19 residues. Trimming removed 0 bases from V and 4 bases from J; junction bases left unmatched: 11. CDR1 is LGHDT and CDR2 is YNNKEL in the germline V gene (reference sequence). The chain's CDR3 is CASSQDAGTSGGARETQYF. The CDR3 nucleotides are TGTGCCAGCAGCCAAGACGCTGGAACTAGCGGGGGGGCCAGAGAGACCCAGTACTTC.

The chain is built from TRBV13 and TRBJ1-2; 7 nucleotides agree with TRBD1. The CDR3 has 12 amino acids. Germline CDR1 is PRHDT and CDR2 is FYEKMQ (reference sequence). The J segment lost 4 bases and the V segment lost 5 bases, leaving 1 base of the junction unmatched. Here the CDR3 DNA reads TGTGCCAGCAGCACAGGGGTCTATGGCTACACCTTC. Translation: CASSTGVYGYTF.

The chain combines TRBV29-1 with TRBJ2-4; D not certain. The CDR3 runs to 15 residues. Germline assignment: CDR1 SQVTM and CDR2 ANQGSEA. V was trimmed by 0 bases and J by 0 bases, leaving 9 bases between them. CDR3 sequence (DNA): TGCAGCGTTGAAGATCGAGCTCTAGCCAAAAACATTCAGTACTTC. It yields the protein CSVEDRALAKNIQYF.

The chain couples TRBV19 to TRBJ2-3; TRBD2 matches at 8 bases. CDR1 and CDR2 (germline): LNHDA, SQIVND (reference sequence). There are 14 residues in the CDR3. V shed 5 bases and J 3 bases; nucleotides not matched to a gene: 4. CDR3 in amino acids: CASSVAGSTDTQYF. The CDR3 DNA reads as TGTGCCAGTAGTGTAGCGGGATCGACAGATACGCAGTATTTT.

The V call is TRBV7-2, the J call TRBJ2-2, with D perhaps TRBD1 (6 bases). The CDR3 contains 14 residues. V gave up 4 bases and J gave up 4 bases, with 10 bases separating them. CDR1 is SGHTA and CDR2 is FQGNSA in the germline V gene. CDR3 residues: CASSYLQGTGELFF. DNA for the CDR3: TGTGCCAGCAGCTATTTACAGGGCACCGGGGAGCTGTTTTTT.

This clone was detected once. The J gene is TRBJ2-3, the V gene TRBV9; 7 bases map to TRBD2. V shed 2 bases and J 5 bases; nucleotides not matched to a gene: 8. The germline gives CDR1 SGDLS, CDR2 YYNGEE. The CDR3 has 15 residues. For the CDR3, the DNA is TGTGCCAGCAGCGTGGAGACACCGGGGGGAGATACGCAGTATTTT. It specifies CASSVETPGGDTQYF. The full variable domain, completed using reference TRBV9 and TRBJ2-3, is DSGVTQTPKHLITATGQRVTLRCSPRSGDLSVYWYQQSLDQGLQFLIQYYNGEERAKGNILERFSAQQFPDLHSELNLSSLELGDSALYFCASSVETPGGDTQYFGPGTRLTVL.

In DNA form, the CDR3 reads TGTGCCAGCAGCTTAGCGCGGATTGACTACGAGCAGTACTTC. Protein: CASSLARIDYEQYF. This chain uses TRBV7-2 with TRBJ2-7, with no clear D. V gave up 0 bases and J gave up 3 bases, with 9 bases separating them. CDR1 and CDR2 from the germline V gene are SGHTA and FQGNSA. This CDR3 region has 14 residues.

A single count supports this clone. V and J are TRBV19 and TRBJ2-2; no clear D gene. Germline V CDR1 and CDR2: LNHDA, SQIVND (reference sequence). The CDR3 runs 14 residues. The V and J ends lost 3 bases and 6 bases respectively, with 11 bases between them. The CDR3, as DNA: TGTGCCAGTAGTATTTCCCCTCGCGCCGGGGAGCTGTTTTTT. It translates to CASSISPRAGELFF.

The V gene is TRBV28, the J gene TRBJ2-7; possible D gene TRBD2, 6 bases. CDR3 length: 14 residues. V dropped 7 bases and J dropped 4 bases, with 17 bases sitting between them. Germline V gene lookup returns CDR1 MDHEN and CDR2 SYDVKM. CDR3 in DNA: TGTGCCAGCACCCCCGGGGCAGGGACTTACGAGCAGTACTTC. Its protein is CASTPGAGTYEQYF.